The 32 T cell receptor beta chains given below trace back to one sample, sequenced in a study of blood T cell repertoires in COVID-19 (dated by TCRdb to 2019 to 2021). The method was the immunoSEQ multiplex PCR assay. The table comes from immuneACCESS by way of TCRdb, which keeps in-frame sequences with V and J called. Part of the clones is missing from these tables; in studies checked, under half for an unresolved V gene and the rest for unknown reasons. A total of approximately 220,000 clones appear in this sample, around 80% of them only once. Jointly, the top ten make up 4.5% to 6% of the sample. Sample: peripheral blood. The receptor set was obtained from a woman aged 55-69 years who had recovered from COVID-19.

This clone was counted a single time. The J gene is TRBJ2-7, the V gene TRBV30; TRBD1 matches 9 bases. Germline CDR1 GTSNPN, CDR2 SVGIG (reference sequence). V lost 0 bases and J lost 2; bases outside the gene matches: 8. The length of the CDR3 is 16 residues. The CDR3 loop is CAWSVPRTGVTYEQYF. The CDR3 DNA reads TGTGCCTGGAGTGTACCCCGGACAGGGGTTACCTACGAGCAGTACTTC. Drawing the rest from reference TRBV30 and TRBJ2-7, the complete variable domain is SQTIHQWPATLVQPVGSPLSLECTVEGTSNPNLYWYRQAAGRGLQLLFYSVGIGQISSEVPQNLSASRPQDRQFILSSKKLLLSDSGFYLCAWSVPRTGVTYEQYFGPGTRLTVT.

The chain uses TRBV11-3 and TRBJ2-7; D is unclear. The CDR3 sequence is 14 residues long. The V and J ends lost 2 bases and 0 bases respectively, with 8 bases between them. From germline, CDR1 is SGHNT and CDR2 YENEEA. The CDR3 bases are TGTGCCAGCAGCTTACACGCCAGCTCCTACGAGCAGTACTTC. It translates to CASSLHASSYEQYF.

This clone was observed once. The CDR3 reads CASSLSGGTDTQYF. The CDR3 DNA reads TGCGCCAGCAGCCTTAGCGGAGGCACAGATACGCAGTATTTT. The gene calls are TRBV4-1 and TRBJ2-3; tentatively, D is TRBD2 (6 bases). This CDR3 is built from 14 residues. With 4 bases removed from V and 1 base from J, the gap between germline ends came to 9 bases. The germline gives CDR1 MGHRA, CDR2 YSYEKL.

This clone was observed once. The gene calls are TRBV5-8 and TRBJ2-7, with 9 bases that match TRBD2. V trimming: 4 bases; J trimming: 3 bases; junction bases outside the gene matches: 5. There are 14 residues in the CDR3. Germline V lookup: CDR1 SGHTS, CDR2 YDEGEE. As DNA, the CDR3 is TGTGCCAGCAGCGGCGGGGGGGGTGTCTACGAGCAGTACTTC. It translates to CASSGGGGVYEQYF.

V gene TRBV2 combines with J gene TRBJ2-2; the D gene is possibly TRBD1 (6 bases). Germline V gene data show CDR1 as SNHLY and CDR2 as FYNNEI. The CDR3 has 13 amino acids. The V end lost 6 bases, the J end lost 1 base, and 6 bases lay between the germline ends. Here the CDR3 DNA reads TGTGCCAGCAGGGGACAGAACACCGGGGAGCTGTTTTTT. Translated, it gives CASRGQNTGELFF.

This clone was seen a single time. V and J are TRBV3-1 (or the pseudogene TRBV3-2) and TRBJ2-7; TRBD1 agrees at 9 bases. Germline trimming cut 4 bases from V and 5 bases from J; bases unmatched to any gene: 9. The CDR3 length is 15 residues. Per the germline V gene, CDR1 is LGHDT and CDR2 is YNNKEL (reference sequence). The CDR3 here is CASSLSRDRVDEQYF. CDR3 sequence (DNA): TGTGCCAGCAGCCTATCACGGGACAGGGTTGACGAGCAGTACTTC.

This clone came up once. The V call is TRBV11-3, the J call TRBJ2-3, with TRBD2 matching over 7 bases. CDR1 SGHNT and CDR2 YENEEA come from the germline V gene. This CDR3 comprises 14 residues. V trimming: 1 base; J trimming: 6 bases; junction bases outside the gene matches: 4. The CDR3 coding sequence is TGTGCCAGCAGCTTAGGTCGGGGAGGGGATACGCAGTATTTT. This encodes CASSLGRGGDTQYF.

The gene calls are TRBV9 and TRBJ2-7, with a weak D call TRBD1 (5 bases). V was cut by 5 bases and J by 0 bases, with 12 bases left in between. The germline V gene has CDR1 SGDLS and CDR2 YYNGEE. The CDR3 length is 14 residues. CDR3 residues: CASSQQGSSYEQYF. The CDR3 nucleotides are TGTGCCAGCAGTCAGCAGGGTAGCTCCTACGAGCAGTACTTC.

The V and J genes are TRBV5-1 and TRBJ2-2, with 7 bases fitting TRBD1. The germline V gene encodes CDR1 SGHRS and CDR2 YFSETQ. The CDR3 totals 15 residues. Trimming removed 0 bases from V and 1 base from J; junction bases left unmatched: 0. The DNA of the CDR3 is TGCGCCAGCAGCTTGGGACAGGGGAACACCGGGGAGCTGTTTTTT. Translated: CASSLGQGNTGELFF.

A note on this clone: The same CDR3 arises from other DNA sequences in this sample as well. The rearrangement uses TRBV27 and TRBJ1-2; D gene uncertain. Germline CDR1 and CDR2: MNHEY and SMNVEV (reference sequence). The CDR3 has 13 amino acids. V was pared by 0 bases and J by 5 bases, with 7 bases between. CDR3 sequence: CASSLSRFYGYTF. In nucleotides, the CDR3 is TGTGCCAGCAGTTTATCGCGGTTTTATGGCTACACCTTC.

There are a few counts of this clone. The genes are TRBV7-9 and TRBJ1-6; TRBD1 agrees at 9 bases. The CDR3 is 14 residues long. J lost 9 bases, V lost 8 bases, and 8 bases had no gene match. CDR1 SEHNR and CDR2 FQNEAQ come from the germline V gene (reference sequence). The CDR3 sequence is CASGQQGAGSPLHF. DNA of the CDR3: TGTGCCAGCGGCCAACAGGGGGCTGGTTCACCCCTCCACTTT.

This chain connects TRBV29-1 to TRBJ2-7, with a tentative D call TRBD1 (6 bases). Trimming took 8 bases from V and 0 from J, leaving 14 bases between them. The CDR3 extends over 13 amino acids. From germline, CDR1 is SQVTM and CDR2 ANQGSEA. CDR3 sequence (DNA): TGCAGCTGCAGGGGACCTCCCTCCTACGAGCAGTACTTC. Its translation is CSCRGPPSYEQYF.

The V call is TRBV2, the J call TRBJ1-2; D may be TRBD1 (6 bases). The CDR3 totals 13 residues. V was shortened by 6 bases and J by 7 bases, with 15 bases between the two germline ends. CDR1 and CDR2 from the germline V gene are SNHLY and FYNNEI. The CDR3 reads CASSGHTGSGYTF. The DNA of the CDR3 is TGTGCCAGCAGCGGCCACACAGGGTCTGGCTACACCTTC. The whole variable domain, filled in from reference TRBV2 and TRBJ1-2, reads EPEVTQTPSHQVTQMGQEVILRCVPISNHLYFYWYRQILGQKVEFLVSFYNNEISEKSEIFDDQFSVERPDGSNFTLKIRSTKLEDSAMYFCASSGHTGSGYTFGSGTRLTVV.

The J gene is TRBJ2-1, the V gene TRBV5-5; TRBD2 matches 11 bases. Germline lookup yields CDR1 SGHKS and CDR2 YYEKEE (reference sequence). The CDR3 runs 18 residues. J was trimmed by 9 bases and V by 0 bases; bases with no gene match: 14. CDR3 sequence reads: CASSLGLAGGINWIEQFF. The CDR3 DNA reads as TGTGCCAGCAGCTTGGGCCTAGCGGGGGGCATTAATTGGATTGAGCAGTTCTTC. The complete variable domain, with remaining parts taken from reference TRBV5-5 and TRBJ2-1, reads DAGVTQSPTHLIKTRGQQVTLRCSPISGHKSVSWYQQVLGQGPQFIFQYYEKEERGRGNFPDRFSARQFPNYSSELNVNALLLGDSALYLCASSLGLAGGINWIEQFFGPGTRLTVL.

The chain uses TRBV11-1 and TRBJ1-2, with 9 bases matching TRBD1. With V trimmed by 4 bases and J by 4 bases, 7 bases remained unmatched. Germline CDR1 SGHAT, CDR2 FQDESV (reference sequence). This CDR3 region has 15 residues. For the CDR3, the DNA is TGTGCCAGCAGCTCGATCGACAGGGGGGTCTATGGCTACACCTTC. It encodes CASSSIDRGVYGYTF.

V usage is TRBV5-1 and J usage is TRBJ1-2; tentatively, D is TRBD1 (5 bases). Germline V lookup: CDR1 SGHRS, CDR2 YFSETQ. Trimming cost V 4 bases and J 5 bases, with 18 bases left between them. The CDR3 has 15 amino acids. This CDR3 reads CASSALAGDGYGYTF. The CDR3 DNA reads as TGCGCCAGCAGCGCCCTGGCGGGGGATGGGTATGGCTACACCTTC.

The CDR3 region is CASSRGTDSYEQYF. CDR3 coding DNA: TGTGCCAGCAGCAGGGGGACAGACTCCTACGAGCAGTACTTC. This chain links TRBV7-9 with TRBJ2-7, with 7 bases matching TRBD1. CDR3 length equals 14 residues. Germline V gene sequence: CDR1 SEHNR, CDR2 FQNEAQ (reference sequence). Trimming removed 5 bases from V and 0 bases from J; junction bases left unmatched: 4.

The chain uses TRBV15 and TRBJ2-7; perhaps TRBD2 as D (5 bases). CDR1 is LNHNV and CDR2 is YYDKDF in the germline V gene (reference sequence). The CDR3 consists of 12 residues. Trimming removed 2 bases from V and 11 bases from J, with 13 bases in between. The DNA of the CDR3 is TGTGCCACCAGCAGATCCGACGGGGATGAGTACTTC. It yields the protein CATSRSDGDEYF.

The J gene is TRBJ2-7, the V gene TRBV15, with a possible D match to TRBD2 (6 bases). Germline CDR1 reads LNHNV; CDR2 reads YYDKDF (reference sequence). V shed 0 bases and J shed 4 bases, with 16 bases lying between them. This CDR3 is 16 amino acids long. The CDR3 DNA sequence: TGTGCCACCAGCAGAGATGAGCCTAGGCTAGCGTACGAGCAGTACTTC. The encoded protein is CATSRDEPRLAYEQYF. The full variable domain, rest sourced from reference TRBV15 and TRBJ2-7, is DAMVIQNPRYQVTQFGKPVTLSCSQTLNHNVMYWYQQKSSQAPKLLFHYYDKDFNNEADTPDNFQSRRPNTSFCFLDIRSPGLGDTAMYLCATSRDEPRLAYEQYFGPGTRLTVT.

The chain uses TRBV6-6 and TRBJ1-3, with a possible D match to TRBD1 (6 bases). CDR3 size: 14 residues. V was cut by 0 bases and J by 4 bases, with 7 bases left in between. Germline assignment: CDR1 MNHNY and CDR2 SVGAGI (reference sequence). The CDR3 loop is CASSYSRGGNTIYF. DNA of the CDR3: TGTGCCAGCAGTTACTCCAGGGGAGGAAACACCATATATTTT.

The chain employs TRBV6-5 and TRBJ2-3, with a possible D match to TRBD2 (5 bases). The V gene lost 6 bases and the J gene lost 1 base, with 14 bases spanning the gap. In germline, CDR1 is MNHEY, CDR2 SVGAGI. This CDR3 has 15 residues. CDR3 DNA sequence: TGTGCCAGCAGATGGACTGTCACTGGCACAGATACGCAGTATTTT. This translates into CASRWTVTGTDTQYF.

The rearrangement uses TRBV18 and TRBJ1-2, with 8 bases identical to TRBD1. Germline values: CDR1 KGHSH, CDR2 LQKENI. This CDR3 is built from 15 residues. The trim removed 6 bases at V and 2 bases at J, leaving 8 bases unmatched. CDR3 residues: CASSRGGTGNYGYTF. The CDR3 nucleotides read TGTGCCAGCTCTCGAGGGGGGACAGGAAACTATGGCTACACCTTC.

The rearrangement links TRBV4-2 to TRBJ1-2, with D unresolved. The CDR3 covers 15 residues. CDR1 LGHNA and CDR2 YNFKEQ come from the germline V gene. Trimming stripped 1 base from V and 1 base from J, with 10 bases between. The CDR3 DNA reads as TGTGCCAGCAGCCAAGTGGAGGTCGTTAACTATGGCTACACCTTC. Translating gives CASSQVEVVNYGYTF.

This chain joins TRBV6-2 or TRBV6-3 and TRBJ2-5, with 13 bases fitting TRBD2. CDR1 MNHEY and CDR2 SVGEGT come from the germline V gene. The trim removed 5 bases at V and 5 bases at J, leaving 5 bases unmatched. This CDR3 has 15 residues. CDR3 DNA sequence: TGTGCCAGCAGTGAGACTAGCGGGGGGACGGAGACCCAGTACTTC. Residues: CASSETSGGTETQYF.

This clone was seen a few times. V and J are TRBV6-6 and TRBJ1-6; 7 bases fit TRBD1. J gave up 8 bases and V 5 bases, and 6 bases lay outside the gene matches. Germline CDR1 MNHNY, CDR2 SVGAGI (reference sequence). This CDR3 has 14 residues. The CDR3 is CASSIDRADSPLHF. For the CDR3, the DNA is TGTGCCAGCAGTATAGACAGGGCGGATTCACCCCTCCACTTT.

This chain joins TRBV5-4 and TRBJ2-1; 11 bases align to TRBD2. The V and J ends lost 4 bases and 3 bases, in that order; junction bases with no gene match: 6. The germline CDR1 and CDR2 sequences are SGHNT and YYREEE (reference sequence). The CDR3 is made up of 16 amino acids. The CDR3 sequence is CASSTRLAGLYNEQFF. CDR3 nucleotide sequence: TGTGCCAGCAGCACAAGACTAGCGGGGCTCTACAATGAGCAGTTCTTC.

The chain carries TRBV11-2 and TRBJ2-3; D is undetermined. V lost 1 base and J 8 bases, leaving 10 bases between the germline ends. CDR3 size: 13 residues. Germline V CDR1 and CDR2: SGHAT, FQNNGV. The CDR3 sequence is CASSLVVIGTQYF. Written as DNA, the CDR3 is TGTGCCAGCAGCTTAGTAGTTATCGGTACGCAGTATTTT.

This rearrangement joins TRBV29-1 to TRBJ1-2; TRBD1 matches 8 bases. Germline V gene sequence: CDR1 SQVTM, CDR2 ANQGSEA. The CDR3 is made up of 13 amino acids. Trimming removed 4 bases from V and 7 bases from J; junction bases left unmatched: 8. Here the CDR3 reads CSVGRRGQIGYTF. Written as DNA, the CDR3 is TGCAGCGTTGGCCGCAGGGGGCAGATTGGCTACACCTTC.

This chain joins TRBV29-1 and TRBJ1-1, with 7 bases matching TRBD1. After removal of 4 bases from V and 2 bases from J, the junction contained 7 bases not matched to a gene. The CDR3 spans 14 residues. Germline V gene lookup returns CDR1 SQVTM and CDR2 ANQGSEA. The CDR3 DNA reads TGCAGCGTTGGCCGTGACAGGGACAACACTGAAGCTTTCTTT. Its protein is CSVGRDRDNTEAFF.

J is TRBJ1-2 and V is TRBV14; D is uncertain. V was clipped by 2 bases and J by 2 bases, with 9 bases between them. Looked up from germline, CDR1 is SGHDN and CDR2 is FVKESK. The CDR3 contains 14 residues. CDR3 loop: CASSQYAGNYGYTF. DNA for the CDR3: TGTGCCAGCAGCCAATATGCGGGGAACTATGGCTACACCTTC. The complete variable domain, with remaining parts taken from reference TRBV14 and TRBJ1-2, reads EAGVTQFPSHSVIEKGQTVTLRCDPISGHDNLYWYRRVMGKEIKFLLHFVKESKQDESGMPNNRFLAERTGGTYSTLKVQPAELEDSGVYFCASSQYAGNYGYTFGSGTRLTVV.

This sequence joins TRBV7-2 and TRBJ2-1, with 7 bases that match TRBD2. The germline gives CDR1 SGHTA, CDR2 FQGNSA. CDR3 length equals 15 residues. V dropped 4 bases and J dropped 0; count of bases not matched to a gene: 3. CDR3 DNA sequence: TGTGCCAGCAGCTACCAGCGGGGCTCCTACAATGAGCAGTTCTTC. This sequence encodes CASSYQRGSYNEQFF.

The chain employs TRBV5-1 and TRBJ2-2; D is perhaps TRBD2 (6 bases). The length of the CDR3 is 15 residues. The V end lost 3 bases, the J end lost 5 bases, and 14 bases lay between the germline ends. In germline, CDR1 is SGHRS, CDR2 YFSETQ. The CDR3 bases are TGCGCCAGCAGCTCTTTCGGGGGAGGAACCGGGGAGCTGTTTTTT. Protein: CASSSFGGGTGELFF. Based on the CDR3 plus reference TRBV5-1 and TRBJ2-2, the full variable domain is KAGVTQTPRYLIKTRGQQVTLSCSPISGHRSVSWYQQTPGQGLQFLFEYFSETQRNKGNFPGRFSGRQFSNSRSEMNVSTLELGDSALYLCASSSFGGGTGELFFGEGSRLTVL.